Each of the 13 T cell receptor beta chains below was sequenced from the same sample in a study of cytomegalovirus exposure and HLA in healthy donors. PCR primers comprised 60 Vbeta and 13 Jbeta primers. Only in-frame clones appear in the TCRdb table, and some are missing; sequencing was by immunoSEQ multiplex PCR. The repertoire holds under 250,000 clones, with around 80% as singletons. Sequenced: PBMCs. The receptor source for this set is a male donor in good health and CMV-seronegative.

This clone was detected only a few times. CDR3 in DNA: TGTGCCAGCAGTGCCGGGACAGGGGGCGTAACTAATGAAAAACTGTTTTTT. It translates to CASSAGTGGVTNEKLFF. This chain joins TRBV6-1 and TRBJ1-4; 12 nucleotides align to TRBD1. CDR3 size: 17 residues. Losses at the gene ends were 4 bases for V and 1 base for J; bases not matched to a gene: 4. The germline V gene has CDR1 MNHNS and CDR2 SASEGT.

This chain uses TRBV28 with TRBJ2-5, with D possibly matching TRBD1 (5 bases). The CDR3 consists of 12 residues. V lost 7 bases to trimming and J lost 2 bases, with 8 bases between them. CDR1 and CDR2 (germline): MDHEN, SYDVKM. The CDR3 loop reads CASIRQQETQYF. CDR3 sequence (DNA): TGTGCCAGCATTCGACAGCAAGAGACCCAGTACTTC.

The sample holds one count of this clone. The gene calls are TRBV5-4 and TRBJ2-2; D uncertain. V was cut by 1 base and J by 6 bases, with 7 bases left in between. CDR1 and CDR2 (germline): SGHNT, YYREEE (reference sequence). The CDR3 totals 13 residues. DNA for the CDR3: TGTGCCAGCAGCTTGTACGGGTCCGGGGAGCTGTTTTTT. It translates to CASSLYGSGELFF. The entire variable domain, with the rest obtained from reference TRBV5-4 and TRBJ2-2, is as follows: ETGVTQSPTHLIKTRGQQVTLRCSSQSGHNTVSWYQQALGQGPQFIFQYYREEENGRGNFPPRFSGLQFPNYSSELNVNALELDDSALYLCASSLYGSGELFFGEGSRLTVL.

DNA for the CDR3: TGTGCCAGCAGCGTAGATCTGGGGGGAGGGCAGGAGACCCAGTACTTC. Amino acid sequence: CASSVDLGGGQETQYF. The chain links TRBV9 to TRBJ2-5, with 7 bases identical to TRBD2. The CDR3 sequence is 16 residues long. Trimming at V came to 0 bases and at J to 5 bases, leaving 10 bases not matched to a gene. Germline CDR1 reads SGDLS; CDR2 reads YYNGEE.

The V call is TRBV5-3, the J call TRBJ2-1; 8 bases are shared with TRBD2. TRBV5-3 belongs to the ORF category, with a function that is uncertain. The CDR3 is made up of 14 amino acids. The V gene end was trimmed by 7 bases and the J gene end by 6 bases; junction bases not matched to a gene: 9. The CDR3 coding sequence is TGTGCCAGACCGGATCCTAGCGGGCCCAATGAGCAGTTCTTC. It encodes CARPDPSGPNEQFF.

The CDR3 DNA reads TGTGCCAGCAGCTTAGAATTCGCTCGACTAGCGGGAGGAATCACAGATACGCAGTATTTT. This translates into CASSLEFARLAGGITDTQYF. The chain links TRBV11-2 to TRBJ2-3; TRBD2 aligns across 13 bases. Germline trimming cut 0 bases from V and 2 bases from J; bases unmatched to any gene: 11. CDR3 size: 20 residues. Germline lookup yields CDR1 SGHAT and CDR2 FQNNGV.

This clone was observed once. This chain links TRBV5-1 with TRBJ2-1; 10 bases agree with TRBD1. The CDR3 totals 13 residues. V trimming: 4 bases; J trimming: 10 bases; junction bases outside the gene matches: 5. CDR1 is SGHRS and CDR2 is YFSETQ in the germline V gene. The CDR3 DNA follows: TGCGCCAGCAGCCTAGGACAGGGGGTCGAGCAGTTCTTC. Translated: CASSLGQGVEQFF.

This clone appeared a single time. The chain carries TRBV7-2 and TRBJ1-3, with D hard to call. The CDR3 is 18 amino acids. Germline CDR1 SGHTA, CDR2 FQGNSA. V was shortened by 1 base and J by 0 bases, with 16 bases between the two germline ends. The CDR3 region has the DNA TGTGCCAGCAGCTTAGAGGGCTCCTCGGGGTCCTCTGGAAACACCATATATTTT. This translates into CASSLEGSSGSSGNTIYF.

V usage is TRBV21-1 and J usage is TRBJ2-5; the D call TRBD1 from the table was never checked on the DNA. TRBV21-1 is a listed pseudogene. This CDR3 comprises 13 residues. DNA of the CDR3: TGTGCCACCATGGGACAGGGCCAAAAGACCCAGTACTTC. Translating it yields CATMGQGQKTQYF.

The rearrangement joins TRBV14 to TRBJ2-7; D unclear. V was shortened by 4 bases and J by 2 bases, with 9 bases between the two germline ends. Germline lookup yields CDR1 SGHDN and CDR2 FVKESK. The CDR3 runs to 13 residues. CDR3 bases: TGTGCCAGCAGCCCATGGGCGACCTACGAGCAGTACTTC. It encodes CASSPWATYEQYF.

This chain links TRBV11-1 with TRBJ1-3; maybe TRBD1 (5 bases). Trimming took off 5 bases at V and 8 bases at J, with 13 bases between the two ends. This CDR3 contains 13 residues. Germline CDR1 SGHAT, CDR2 FQDESV (reference sequence). CDR3 amino acids: CASSPTASDTIYF. DNA of the CDR3: TGTGCCAGCAGCCCGACAGCGTCGGACACCATATATTTT.

The chain combines TRBV10-3 with TRBJ1-2; 9 nucleotides agree with TRBD1. V shed 6 bases, J shed 6 bases, and the junction held 8 bases outside the gene matches. Germline CDR1 and CDR2: ENHRY and SYGVKD. The CDR3 is made up of 14 amino acids. As DNA, the CDR3 is TGTGCCATCAGGTCCGACAGGGGGAGGGATGGCTACACCTTC. Translating it yields CAIRSDRGRDGYTF.

Only one count was recorded for this clone. The gene calls are TRBV20-1 and TRBJ2-7, with D uncertain. Germline CDR1 and CDR2: DFQATT and SNEGSKA (reference sequence). V was shortened by 4 bases and J by 3 bases, with 7 bases between the two germline ends. There are 11 residues in the CDR3. In nucleotides, the CDR3 is TGCAGTGCTACCCACTACTACGAGCAGTACTTC. It is translated as CSATHYYEQYF.